A selection of T cell receptor beta chains follows, all from one sample in a study of blood T cell repertoires in COVID-19. Repertoires were generated with immunoSEQ multiplex PCR, while TCRdb's copy carries only in-frame clones and drops some. The table includes about 240,000 clones, about 89% detected once. The sample was PBMCs or T cells enriched from blood (not recorded which). These receptors all stem from a woman under 40 who had recovered from COVID-19. CDR3s include the opening cysteine and the closing phenylalanine or tryptophan.

cdr3_length: 14
j_call: TRBJ1-3
v_call: TRBV4-3
cdr3_aa: CASSQGQGKNTIYF

cdr3_length: 13
j_call: TRBJ1-2
v_call: TRBV28
cdr3_aa: CASSLPPRGGYTF

cdr3_length: 15
j_call: TRBJ2-1
v_call: TRBV7-2
cdr3_aa: CASSFSGRISNEQFF

cdr3_length: 15
j_call: TRBJ2-5
v_call: TRBV10-2
cdr3_aa: CASVAATGRQETQYF

cdr3_length: 14
j_call: TRBJ1-4
v_call: TRBV28
cdr3_aa: CASSLAGMREKLFF

cdr3_length: 17
j_call: TRBJ1-6
v_call: TRBV7-2
cdr3_aa: CASSLVASGGYNSPLHF

cdr3_length: 18
j_call: TRBJ2-7
v_call: TRBV9
cdr3_aa: CASSVIHRNRGTVYEQYF

cdr3_length: 15
j_call: TRBJ2-1
v_call: TRBV4-3
cdr3_aa: CASSQDRLRGNEQFF

cdr3_length: 14
j_call: TRBJ2-7
v_call: TRBV6-1
cdr3_aa: CASSDTGGPYEQYF

cdr3_length: 14
j_call: TRBJ1-5
v_call: TRBV10-3
cdr3_aa: CAISAGQNNQPQHF

cdr3_length: 18
j_call: TRBJ1-2
v_call: TRBV28
cdr3_aa: CASSFIWDSSLRDYGYTF

cdr3_length: 14
j_call: TRBJ2-7
v_call: TRBV19
cdr3_aa: CASSPGTGAYEQYF

cdr3_length: 16
j_call: TRBJ2-1
v_call: TRBV19
cdr3_aa: CASSLYAGRSYNEQFF

cdr3_length: 17
j_call: TRBJ2-2
v_call: TRBV15
cdr3_aa: CATSRDWGQEYTGELFF

cdr3_length: 12
j_call: TRBJ1-2
v_call: TRBV30
cdr3_aa: CAWSLAGYGYTF

cdr3_length: 16
j_call: TRBJ1-2
v_call: TRBV11-2
cdr3_aa: CASSTLSSGGIYGYTF